This T cell receptor beta chain originates from a study of T cell changes during pregnancy in multiple sclerosis. Produced via immunoSEQ multiplex PCR; TCRdb's table is partial and in-frame only. There are tens of thousands of clones in the sample; roughly nine tenths occur only once, and 3% lies in the top ten. This specimen was CD8+ T cells from peripheral blood mononuclear cells, taken before pregnancy. This TCR was recovered from a female donor with multiple sclerosis, enrolled in a pregnancy study.

CDR3: CASTTGSGDTDTQYF. The CDR3 DNA reads as TGTGCCAGTACCACGGGGTCAGGGGACACAGATACGCAGTATTTT. V is TRBV19 and J is TRBJ2-3, with D tentatively TRBD1 (6 bases). CDR1 and CDR2 from the germline V gene are LNHDA and SQIVND (reference sequence). V lost 7 bases and J 2 bases, leaving 16 bases between the germline ends. The CDR3 length is 15 residues.